This record covers a single TCR beta chain. Its antigen is currently unknown. This sample is drawn from a study of T cells in narcolepsy. Study details: Healthy controls were enrolled alongside patients with narcolepsy type 1 or type 2.

Trimming cost V 6 bases and J 6 bases, with 12 bases left between them. The CDR3 is 14 residues long. Germline loops: CDR1 MNHNS, CDR2 SASEGT. Study findings and constraints: HCRT-specific and TRIB2-specific autoreactive clonotypes appeared among same-patient CSF and blood CD4+ clonotypes. Blood of same and different patients, but not healthy controls, reportedly held recurring autoreactive clonotypes.

The assay was immunoSEQ multiplex PCR, and TCRdb's table has in-frame clones only and misses some. The sample has 20,000 to 30,000 clones, approximately 62% seen once. This receptor was taken from a human donor in good health. What was sequenced was memory (CD45RA-) CD4+ T cells from blood. The chain couples TRBV6-1 to TRBJ1-6, with a tentative D call TRBD1 (5 bases). The CDR3 sequence: CASSGTASNSPLHF. The CDR3, as DNA: TGTGCCAGCAGCGGGACGGCTTCTAATTCACCCCTCCACTTT.